Each of the 15 T cell receptor beta chains below was sequenced from the same sample in a study of T cells after yellow fever vaccination. One entry per CDR3 protein, called by TCRdb with MiXCR from the 5' RACE reads. The sample carries a few hundred thousand distinct CDR3 sequences, 4.1% recorded once. The sequencing here drew on PBMCs, taken 5 days after the yellow fever booster vaccination. Source of these receptors: a man between 18 and 29 years old who received the YFV17D yellow fever vaccine.

There are a few counts of this clonotype. The rearrangement uses TRBV5-1 and TRBJ2-7; the match to TRBD1 covers 7 bases. V shed 4 bases, J shed 1 base, and the junction held 5 bases outside the gene matches. Germline CDR1 and CDR2: SGHRS and YFSETQ. The CDR3 is made up of 14 amino acids. CDR3 DNA: TGCGCCAGCAGCCCTCCGGACAGGTCCTACGAGCAGTACTTC. This translates into CASSPPDRSYEQYF.

The table lists this clonotype with many counts. The chain recombines TRBV5-4 with TRBJ2-1, with 7 bases matching TRBD1. The CDR3 is made up of 13 amino acids. Germline assignment: CDR1 SGHNT and CDR2 YYREEE (reference sequence). The junction had 3 bases not matched to a gene; V was cut back by 2 bases and J by 7 bases. CDR3 region: CASSLDRANEQFF. The CDR3, as DNA: TGTGCCAGCAGCTTAGACAGGGCGAATGAGCAGTTCTTC.

This chain connects TRBV10-1 to TRBJ1-1; D not resolved. Per the germline V gene, CDR1 is WNHNN and CDR2 is SYGVQD (reference sequence). The ends were cut back, 10 bases at V and 4 bases at J, with 16 bases in the middle. The CDR3 is 13 amino acids. In nucleotides, the CDR3 is TGCGCCACTAGGACCCGTCCCACCACTGAAGCTTTCTTT. Its protein is CATRTRPTTEAFF.

In this sample, this clonotype turned up a few times. The chain links TRBV11-3 to TRBJ2-2, with unresolved D. V lost 5 bases and J lost 5, with 12 bases in between. Germline V gene data show CDR1 as SGHNT and CDR2 as YENEEA. This CDR3 spans 14 amino acids. Here the CDR3 reads CASSQQSATGELFF. CDR3 bases: TGTGCCAGCAGCCAACAAAGTGCTACCGGGGAGCTGTTTTTT.

This clonotype was counted a few times. The chain recombines TRBV20-1 with TRBJ1-2; TRBD1 aligns across 9 bases. The junction had 7 bases not matched to a gene; V was cut back by 3 bases and J by 2 bases. The CDR3 extends over 15 amino acids. CDR1 DFQATT and CDR2 SNEGSKA come from the germline V gene (reference sequence). The CDR3: CSASGTGIVNYGYTF. In nucleotides, the CDR3 is TGCAGTGCTAGTGGGACAGGGATAGTGAACTATGGCTACACCTTC.

The chain couples TRBV12-3 or TRBV12-4 to TRBJ2-2, with a possible D match to TRBD1 (5 bases). The CDR3 is made up of 15 amino acids. V was shortened by 6 bases and J by 5 bases, with 16 bases between the two germline ends. The CDR3 DNA is TGTGCCAGCAGACCCAGGGTAGGGGAAACCGGGGAGCTGTTTTTT. It translates to CASRPRVGETGELFF.

This clonotype appeared a few times. The chain joins TRBV6-6 to TRBJ1-6, with 8 bases fitting TRBD1. The junction had 7 bases not matched to a gene; V was cut back by 8 bases and J by 7 bases. CDR3 length: 14 residues. CDR1 MNHNY and CDR2 SVGAGI come from the germline V gene (reference sequence). CDR3 nucleotide sequence: TGTGCCAGCCGGAGACAGGGGAGCAATTCACCCCTCCACTTT. Its protein is CASRRQGSNSPLHF.

The J gene is TRBJ1-1, the V gene TRBV28, with a tentative D call TRBD1 (5 bases). The V end lost 6 bases, the J end lost 7 bases, and 21 bases lay between the germline ends. The CDR3 runs to 15 residues. CDR1 and CDR2 (germline): MDHEN, SYDVKM. This CDR3 is CASRTNPPGGVEAFF. The CDR3 region has the DNA TGTGCCAGCAGAACTAACCCCCCCGGAGGGGTTGAAGCTTTCTTT.

The CDR3 here is CASSQGRGRTEAFF. DNA for the CDR3: TGCGCCAGCAGCCAGGGCAGGGGCCGCACTGAAGCTTTCTTT. The V call is TRBV4-1, the J call TRBJ1-1; D may be TRBD1 (6 bases). From germline, CDR1 is MGHRA and CDR2 YSYEKL. There are 14 residues in the CDR3. Trimming left V 3 bases short and J 4 bases short, with 12 bases between.

In its sample, this clonotype was seen many times. The chain joins TRBV18 to TRBJ1-5; D unresolved. Deletions cut 5 bases from V and 2 bases from J, with 16 bases between. Germline V gene data show CDR1 as KGHSH and CDR2 as LQKENI. The CDR3 contains 16 residues. As DNA, the CDR3 is TGTGCCAGCTCAGAAACCGGGATGTCGGGCAATCAGCCCCAGCATTTT. Translated, it gives CASSETGMSGNQPQHF.

This clonotype occurred a few times. The V call is TRBV7-2, the J call TRBJ2-5; 7 bases are shared with TRBD2. CDR1 and CDR2 (germline): SGHTA, FQGNSA. The trim removed 5 bases at V and 5 bases at J, leaving 11 bases unmatched. This CDR3 is 15 amino acids long. CDR3 DNA sequence: TGTGCCAGCAGCCGACTAGTCCGGGGAGGGGAGACCCAGTACTTC. Protein: CASSRLVRGGETQYF. The full variable domain, in which reference TRBV7-2 and TRBJ2-5 provide the parts outside the CDR3, is GAGVSQSPSNKVTEKGKDVELRCDPISGHTALYWYRQSLGQGLEFLIYFQGNSAPDKSGLPSDRFSAERTGGSVSTLTIQRTQQEDSAVYLCASSRLVRGGETQYFGPGTRLLVL.

This clonotype was seen a handful of times. The V and J genes are TRBV6-2 or TRBV6-3 and TRBJ2-5; D ambiguous. The CDR3 length is 12 residues. CDR1 is MNHEY and CDR2 is SVGEGT in the germline V gene. Trimming took off 0 bases at V and 5 bases at J, with 4 bases between the two ends. The CDR3 protein is CASSYSAETQYF. The CDR3 DNA reads as TGTGCCAGCAGTTACTCGGCGGAGACCCAGTACTTC.

This clonotype was found many times. This rearrangement joins TRBV7-9 to TRBJ1-6, with no clear D. Trimming took off 5 bases at V and 8 bases at J, with 13 bases between the two ends. The CDR3 covers 14 residues. Germline assignment: CDR1 SEHNR and CDR2 FQNEAQ (reference sequence). The CDR3 sequence is CASSPSGGDSPLHF. CDR3 sequence (DNA): TGTGCCAGCAGCCCATCCGGCGGGGATTCACCCCTCCACTTT.

The rearrangement joins TRBV3-1 to TRBJ1-4, with D perhaps matching TRBD1 (5 bases). The CDR3 contains 14 residues. V lost 5 bases and J lost 6, with 13 bases in between. Germline V gene lookup returns CDR1 LGHDT and CDR2 YNNKEL (reference sequence). CDR3 in DNA: TGTGCCAGCAGCTCGACAGTGGTGGATGAAAAACTGTTTTTT. This encodes CASSSTVVDEKLFF.

This clonotype occurred a few times. The gene calls are TRBV18 and TRBJ2-1; D may be TRBD1 or TRBD2 (6 bases each). Trimming pared 3 bases from V and 10 bases from J, leaving 10 bases between. The CDR3 is made up of 12 amino acids. CDR1 is KGHSH and CDR2 is LQKENI in the germline V gene. The CDR3 DNA sequence: TGTGCCAGCTCACCCATGGGGGGCGAGCAGTTCTTC. Translated: CASSPMGGEQFF.